This record looks at one TCR beta chain sequence and its context. The data originate from a study of cytomegalovirus exposure and HLA in healthy donors. V lost 4 bases and J lost 8, with 12 bases in between. CDR1 and CDR2 from the germline V gene are MNHNS and SASEGT. The CDR3 totals 13 residues. The PCR ran on 60 Vbeta and 13 Jbeta primers. Profiling relied on immunoSEQ multiplex PCR, and the TCRdb table lists in-frame clones only, not all of them. The data contain around 130,000 clones, over 70% of them singletons. The TCR originated in a middle-aged woman in good health and CMV-seropositive. The sequenced material came from PBMCs. The chain recombines TRBV6-1 with TRBJ2-4, with D possibly being TRBD1 (6 bases). DNA of the CDR3: TGTGCCAGCAGTGGAAAACAGGGAGACATTCAGTACTTC. Amino acid sequence: CASSGKQGDIQYF.